These T cell receptor beta chains were read from a single sample in a study of OX40 agonist ivuxolimab in advanced cancers. The protocol was immunoSEQ multiplex PCR, while the TCRdb copy is restricted to in-frame clones and leaves out a portion. Among 30,000 to 45,000 clones listed, 88% were seen once. The specimen comprised CD4+ or CD8+ T cells sorted from blood, sampled in a trial of the OX40 agonist ivuxolimab. The receptor set was obtained from an adult with an advanced solid tumor such as melanoma, head and neck, liver or kidney cancer. Both conserved end residues are part of each CDR3. Fields, in order: CDR3 length, clone size, J gene, V gene, D gene, CDR3 DNA, CDR3 protein. A D gene is named only where the DNA matches it firmly. Clone size is not always given. Where it is, it says once, few, many or a class for expanded clones.

15 | . | TRBJ2-7 | TRBV6-1 | . | TGTGCCAGCAACCCCCTGGGCACCAGCTCCTACGAGCAGTACTTC | CASNPLGTSSYEQYF
15 | few | TRBJ2-1 | TRBV15 | . | TGTGCCACCAGCAGAGATCCCGGGGCCCTTGGGGGTTCGTTCTTC | CATSRDPGALGGSFF
16 | many | TRBJ2-3 | TRBV11-2 | . | TGTGCCAGCAGCTTAGCGGGGCAGGGGAAAACAGATACGCAGTATTTT | CASSLAGQGKTDTQYF
19 | . | TRBJ2-7 | TRBV5-1 | TRBD2 | TGCGCCAGCAGCTTGGGGGCTAGCGGGGGTAACGCAAACTTCTACGAGCAGTACTTC | CASSLGASGGNANFYEQYF
14 | few | TRBJ1-5 | TRBV6-6 | TRBD1 | TGTGCCAGTTCCCACAGGGGCCACAATCAGCCCCAGCATTTT | CASSHRGHNQPQHF
15 | . | TRBJ2-3 | TRBV30 | TRBD1 | TGTGCCTGGAGTTCAGGGACAGGGAGCACAGATACGCAGTATTTT | CAWSSGTGSTDTQYF
16 | . | TRBJ2-5 | TRBV28 | TRBD1 | TGTGCCAGCAGTTCTCAGAGGGGGACAGGGCAAGAGACCCAGTACTTC | CASSSQRGTGQETQYF
15 | . | TRBJ2-3 | TRBV2 | TRBD2 | TGTGCCAGTAGACTAGCGGGAGGAGGGGCAGATACGCAGTATTTT | CASRLAGGGADTQYF
13 | . | TRBJ1-3 | TRBV6-1 | . | TGTGCCAGCAGTGAAAAAGGTGGAAACACCATATATTTT | CASSEKGGNTIYF
14 | . | TRBJ2-7 | TRBV10-3 | TRBD1 | TGTGCCATCAGTAGAGAAACAGGGGCCTACGAGCAGTACTTC | CAISRETGAYEQYF
14 | . | TRBJ1-1 | TRBV19 | TRBD1 | TGTGCCAGTAGTATCCTGGACAGGTGGACTGAAGCTTTCTTT | CASSILDRWTEAFF
16 | . | TRBJ2-5 | TRBV4-2 | . | TGTGCCAGCAGCCAAGATGTGGGAGGCCGGCCAGAGACCCAGTACTTC | CASSQDVGGRPETQYF
17 | . | TRBJ2-1 | TRBV5-1 | . | TGCGCCAGCAGCTTGGGGGCCTCTGGCGCCTCCTACAATGAGCAGTTCTTC | CASSLGASGASYNEQFF
13 | once | TRBJ1-2 | TRBV29-1 | . | TGCAGCGTTGAAGAGCCAGCGTCCTATGGCTACACCTTC | CSVEEPASYGYTF
13 | few | TRBJ1-1 | TRBV14 | . | TGTGCCAGCAGCGGGGCCCTGGGCACTGAAGCTTTCTTT | CASSGALGTEAFF
16 | . | TRBJ2-5 | TRBV10-2 | TRBD2 | TGCGCCAGCAGTGCTCCCGAGCGGGAGGGCTCCGAGACCCAGTACTTC | CASSAPEREGSETQYF
15 | once | TRBJ2-7 | TRBV28 | TRBD2 | TGTGCCAGCAGCACAGCCGGGACTAGCGCCTACGAGCAGTACTTC | CASSTAGTSAYEQYF
13 | . | TRBJ1-1 | TRBV7-9 | . | TGTGCCAGCAGCCACACCGACTACACTGAAGCTTTCTTT | CASSHTDYTEAFF
15 | . | TRBJ2-7 | TRBV6-5 | TRBD2 | TGTGCCAGCAGTTACGGGACTAGCGCAACCTACGAGCAGTACTTC | CASSYGTSATYEQYF
13 | . | TRBJ1-2 | TRBV2 | . | TGTGCCAGCAGTACAAACAGGGACCGTGGCTACACCTTC | CASSTNRDRGYTF
14 | . | TRBJ1-4 | TRBV9 | TRBD1 | TGTGCCAGCTCCCAGACAGGGATAGATGAAAAACTGTTTTTT | CASSQTGIDEKLFF
16 | . | TRBJ1-3 | TRBV28 | . | TGTGCCAGCAGCAACGCCGTGGGGGTCAGTGGAAACACCATATATTTT | CASSNAVGVSGNTIYF
13 | . | TRBJ2-7 | TRBV11-3 | . | TGTGCCAGCAGTAAGGCCCCCCACTACGAGCAGTACTTC | CASSKAPHYEQYF
16 | . | TRBJ1-6 | TRBV5-6 | . | TGTGCCAGCAGCTTGGATGTGGGTAACCTTAATTCACCCCTCCACTTT | CASSLDVGNLNSPLHF
14 | . | TRBJ1-5 | TRBV5-4 | . | TGTGCCAGCAGCTTGGGGGGCGCAGGGCAGCCCCAGCATTTT | CASSLGGAGQPQHF
14 | once | TRBJ2-3 | TRBV7-2 | . | TGTGCCAGCAGCCGGGACACTAGCACAGATACGCAGTATTTT | CASSRDTSTDTQYF
16 | . | TRBJ2-6 | TRBV14 | . | TGTGCCAGCAGCCCCATGTTTGACAGTCGTATGAACGTCCTGACTTTC | CASSPMFDSRMNVLTF
17 | . | TRBJ2-3 | TRBV19 | TRBD2 | TGTGCCAGTAGTAGGGCTAGCGGGGGGGTTATCACAGATACGCAGTATTTT | CASSRASGGVITDTQYF
14 | . | TRBJ2-7 | TRBV7-6 | . | TGTGCCAGCAGCCCTAGACTGGGGACCTACGAGCAGTACTTC | CASSPRLGTYEQYF
15 | . | TRBJ1-3 | TRBV16 | . | TGTGCCAGCAGCCATCAAACGACCGTTGGAAACACCATATATTTT | CASSHQTTVGNTIYF
19 | once | TRBJ2-2 | TRBV7-2 | . | TGTGCCAGCAGCTTAGTGTTTAGCGGCAGCACGCAGAACACCGGGGAGCTGTTTTTT | CASSLVFSGSTQNTGELFF
15 | . | TRBJ1-1 | TRBV27 | . | TGTGCCAGCAGTTTAAGGGGTAGGGGCTTCACTGAAGCTTTCTTT | CASSLRGRGFTEAFF
17 | . | TRBJ1-3 | TRBV15 | . | TGTGCCACCAGCAGAGATCCATGGGCCGCCCGTGGAAACACCATATATTTT | CATSRDPWAARGNTIYF
13 | . | TRBJ2-1 | TRBV6-4 | . | TGTGCCAGCAGTGACCCCCCCCTTGGTGAGCAGTTCTTC | CASSDPPLGEQFF
14 | . | TRBJ2-7 | TRBV5-6 | . | TGTGCCAGCAGCTTCTCGGGAGTCCCCTGGCAGCAGTACTTC | CASSFSGVPWQQYF
16 | . | TRBJ2-1 | TRBV14 | . | TGTGCCAGCAGCCAGCCCCTAGCGAACTACTACAATGAGCAGTTCTTC | CASSQPLANYYNEQFF
14 | . | TRBJ2-5 | TRBV29-1 | . | TGCAGCGTTGACTGGGAAGGAATAGGACGGACCCAGTACTTC | CSVDWEGIGRTQYF
16 | . | TRBJ2-7 | TRBV27 | . | TGTGCCAGCAGCCGCACACCCCCAGGGAGAGGGTACGAGCAGTACTTC | CASSRTPPGRGYEQYF
20 | . | TRBJ1-2 | TRBV21-1 | . | TGTGCCAGCAGCAATATGCCGGTCTGGACAGGGGGGTGCTTGGACTATGGCTACACCTTC | CASSNMPVWTGGCLDYGYTF
15 | . | TRBJ1-2 | TRBV18 | TRBD1 | TGTGCCAGCTCACCGCAAACCGGGACAGGGGTTGGCTACACCTTC | CASSPQTGTGVGYTF
15 | . | TRBJ2-1 | TRBV4-1 | . | TGCGCCAGCAGCCAAACCACCCCGTCTGGGAATGAGCAGTTCTTC | CASSQTTPSGNEQFF
13 | once | TRBJ2-5 | TRBV19 | TRBD1 | TGTGCCAGTAGGAGACAGGGGCAAGAGACCCAGTACTTC | CASRRQGQETQYF